This T cell receptor beta chain derives from a study of blood T cell repertoires in COVID-19. At the level of the study: Sample material is recorded as cDNA or gDNA derived from T cells, B-cell-depleted T cells, or PBMCs.

The sample holds one count of this clone. The V end lost 1 base, the J end lost 5 bases, and 15 bases lay between the germline ends. The CDR3 length is 15 residues. Looked up from germline, CDR1 is SGHTA and CDR2 is FQGNSA. Those enrolled, adults aged roughly 18 to 95 years, came from some 25 US areas. Researchers sorted participants into cohorts using their self-reported clinical history. TCRdb's copy holds only in-frame clones and misses some; the assay was immunoSEQ multiplex PCR. This table holds some 180,000 clones, approximately 82% found once. The specimen sequenced was PBMCs or T cells enriched from blood (not recorded which). The chain recombines TRBV7-2 with TRBJ2-7, with D possibly being TRBD1 (5 bases). The clonotype comes from a woman aged 55-70 years with acute COVID-19. CDR3 sequence (DNA): TGTGCCAGCAGCTTAGAGCCAGGGATCGGCCACGAGCAGTACTTC. Amino acids: CASSLEPGIGHEQYF.